This is a list of T cell receptor beta chains from one sample in a study of T cell changes during pregnancy in multiple sclerosis. The repertoire was sequenced with immunoSEQ multiplex PCR; TCRdb's copy has only in-frame clones and lacks some. Among approximately 84,000 clones listed, about 94% were seen once. Sequenced material: peripheral blood, taken in the second trimester of pregnancy. Receptors originate from a female donor in good health, enrolled as a control in a pregnancy study. Each CDR3 is given with its conserved first and last residue.

v_call,j_call,cdr3_aa
TRBV15,TRBJ2-2,CATSSQGGAGELFF
TRBV21-1,TRBJ2-3,CASKRGTDTQYF
TRBV18,TRBJ2-1,CASSPGLSHNEQFF
TRBV7-8,TRBJ2-2,CASSLIAEITGELFF
TRBV9,TRBJ2-1,CASSVGGGRFNNEQFF
TRBV5-8,TRBJ2-4,CASSLARTGGIQYF
TRBV28,TRBJ2-1,CASSLERGAYNEQFF
TRBV4-2,TRBJ2-1,CASSLRDLHNEQFF
TRBV6-5,TRBJ2-7,CASSPTSGESYEQYF
TRBV27,TRBJ2-2,CASSWASEGTGELFF
TRBV2,TRBJ1-1,CASSVGQGWAEAFF
TRBV2,TRBJ2-2,CASSLAGGPSTGELFF
TRBV6-1,TRBJ2-5,CASYSGRGTRSTQYF
TRBV25-1,TRBJ1-4,CASRRQGSSEKLFF
TRBV6-1,TRBJ1-5,CASSEMGAVSQPQHF
TRBV6-4,TRBJ2-3,CASSAEPTDTQYF
TRBV5-1,TRBJ2-1,CASSFMDRDYNEQFF
TRBV28,TRBJ2-7,CASSHLEGIYEQYF
TRBV28,TRBJ2-7,CASSLVLYEQYF
TRBV5-1,TRBJ2-5,CASSPWGGSQETQYF
TRBV7-8,TRBJ2-7,CASSLVGGAGANEQYF
TRBV7-8,TRBJ2-7,CASSLALIIRDRGSYEQYF
TRBV7-9,TRBJ2-1,CASSFGNEQFF
TRBV29-1,TRBJ1-1,CSVELNTEAFF
TRBV11-2,TRBJ2-7,CASRNIGLAGLRYEQYF
TRBV5-1,TRBJ2-3,CASTRTDADTQYF
TRBV11-2,TRBJ2-3,CASSLTGTSYTQYF
TRBV28,TRBJ2-5,CASCGAGEETQYF
TRBV6-1,TRBJ2-1,CASTGRGRQFF
TRBV6-5,TRBJ1-2,CASSTGQVSGYTF
TRBV14,TRBJ2-5,CASSQEVGEKTQYF
TRBV5-4,TRBJ1-1,CASSPTRGGTEAFF
TRBV28,TRBJ2-3,CASSFALAADTQYF
TRBV11-2,TRBJ2-3,CASSLPPGQGRPDTQYF
TRBV28,TRBJ2-7,CASSLRGALYEQYF
TRBV7-9,TRBJ1-4,CASSWTGAHNEKLFF
TRBV21-1,TRBJ1-2,CASSKARVYGYTF
TRBV27,TRBJ2-1,CASSRSGRAYNEQFF
TRBV5-1,TRBJ2-6,CASTSGGDSGANVLTF
TRBV2,TRBJ1-2,CASTWTGGKNYGYTF
TRBV7-6,TRBJ2-3,CASSPYLAGPPDTQYF
TRBV29-1,TRBJ1-1,CSAIVWETGAFF
TRBV5-6,TRBJ2-6,CASSLVGPSGANVLTF
TRBV28,TRBJ2-2,CASSTGDTGELFF
TRBV7-6,TRBJ2-7,CASSNGLAGSYEQYF
TRBV5-4,TRBJ1-4,CASSSSSQGAGEKLFF
TRBV18,TRBJ1-2,CASSPGTGKGYTF
TRBV29-1,TRBJ2-5,CSSSDNQETQYF
TRBV29-1,TRBJ1-1,CSGARGGNEAFF
TRBV5-1,TRBJ2-3,CASSARLAPKGTDTQYF
TRBV19,TRBJ2-1,CASNDRGRAEQFF
TRBV6-4,TRBJ2-3,CASPRRQGNTDTQYF
TRBV2,TRBJ2-7,CASRPQTSGNPYEQYF
TRBV7-2,TRBJ2-5,CASSFRDSQETQYF
TRBV27,TRBJ2-2,CASRGTSGAWTGELFF
TRBV7-2,TRBJ2-1,CASSSDGTLAYNEQFF
TRBV5-1,TRBJ2-1,CASSLGGEVYNEQFF
TRBV6-6,TRBJ2-1,CASSYSLDFNEQFF
TRBV7-2,TRBJ1-3,CASSPRSGGGNTIYF